This T cell receptor (beta chain) comes out of a study of blood T cell repertoires in COVID-19. At the level of the study: Acute and convalescent COVID-19 samples came from the United States, Italy and Spain.

In the original workflow: The authors estimated nucleated cell counts from reference gene primer amplification. Libraries were prepared by immunoSEQ multiplex PCR; TCRdb keeps only in-frame clonotypes and omits some of them. V, J and clone size reflect that table, while D and trimming were determined from the DNA. Among 150,000 or so clones listed, more than 90% were seen once. This CDR3 contains 16 residues. Germline V lookup: CDR1 SGHRS, CDR2 YFSETQ. The V and J ends lost 4 bases and 2 bases, in that order; junction bases with no gene match: 12. The chain uses TRBV5-1 and TRBJ2-7; 7 bases are a match to TRBD1. The specimen sequenced was peripheral blood. This TCR derives from a man aged 50 to 59 with acute or convalescent COVID-19. The CDR3, as DNA: TGCGCCAGCAGCCCTACGGGTCAGGGGGAAGCCTACGAGCAGTACTTC. Translating it yields CASSPTGQGEAYEQYF.